This T cell receptor beta chain stems from a study of graft-versus-host responses after intestinal transplantation. Study in general: The transplants performed in recipients were multivisceral, liver-intestinal, or isolated intestinal. Once they had received anti-thymocyte globulin induction, all recipients took tacrolimus and steroids for approximately 3 years. Findings and limits, study-wide: Graft-donor T cell macrochimerism in patients accompanied high graft-versus-host to host-versus-graft clonal ratios in allografts. Circulating GvH clones peaking coincided with falling HvG clones soon after transplant.

The method was immunoSEQ multiplex PCR; TCRdb's version includes in-frame clones alone and lacks a portion of them. The data contain tens of thousands of clones, about four fifths of them seen just once; the ten biggest clones take up around 20%. The CDR3 runs to 12 residues. V lost 5 bases to trimming and J lost 7 bases, with 6 bases between them. The germline V gene has CDR1 MGHDK and CDR2 SYGVNS. Regarding this clone: Its specificity is unknown.

The chain has TRBV25-1 and TRBJ1-6; D remains unclear. The sequenced sample was unstimulated CD8+ T cells sorted from spleen or lymph node cells, obtained before intestinal transplant. This receptor was obtained from a human donor who received an intestinal transplant. CDR3 bases: TGTGCCAGCAGTCTGCAGAATTCACCCCTCCACTTT. Protein: CASSLQNSPLHF.